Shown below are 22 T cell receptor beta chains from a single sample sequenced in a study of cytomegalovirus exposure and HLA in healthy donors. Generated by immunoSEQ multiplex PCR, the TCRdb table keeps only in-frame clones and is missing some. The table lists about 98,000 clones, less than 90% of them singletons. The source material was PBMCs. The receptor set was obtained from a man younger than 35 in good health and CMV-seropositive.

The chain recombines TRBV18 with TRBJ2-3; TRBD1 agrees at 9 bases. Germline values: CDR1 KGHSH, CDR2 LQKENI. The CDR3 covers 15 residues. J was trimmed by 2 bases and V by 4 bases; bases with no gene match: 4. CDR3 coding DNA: TGTGCCAGCTCACTAGGGACAGGGTCCACAGATACGCAGTATTTT. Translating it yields CASSLGTGSTDTQYF. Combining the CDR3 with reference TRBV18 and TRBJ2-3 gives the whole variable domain NAGVMQNPRHLVRRRGQEARLRCSPMKGHSHVYWYRQLPEEGLKFMVYLQKENIIDESGMPKERFSAEFPKEGPSILRIQQVVRGDSAAYFCASSLGTGSTDTQYFGPGTRLTVL.

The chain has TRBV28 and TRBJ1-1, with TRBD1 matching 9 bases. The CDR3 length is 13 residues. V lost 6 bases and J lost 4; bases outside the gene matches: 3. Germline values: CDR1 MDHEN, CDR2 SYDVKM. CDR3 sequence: CASRSGQGTEAFF. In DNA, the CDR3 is TGTGCCAGCAGGTCGGGACAGGGCACTGAAGCTTTCTTT.

The CDR3 is CASSATPISYEKLFF. As DNA, the CDR3 is TGTGCCAGCAGTGCCACTCCTATAAGCTATGAAAAACTGTTTTTT. This chain joins TRBV27 and TRBJ1-4; no clear D. V was pared by 5 bases and J by 6 bases, with 16 bases between. The CDR3 has 15 residues. Per the germline V gene, CDR1 is MNHEY and CDR2 is SMNVEV (reference sequence).

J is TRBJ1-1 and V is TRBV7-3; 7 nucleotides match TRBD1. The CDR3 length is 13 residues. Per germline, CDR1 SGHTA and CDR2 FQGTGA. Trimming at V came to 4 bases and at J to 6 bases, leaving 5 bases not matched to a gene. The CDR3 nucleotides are TGTGCCAGCAGCTCGAACAGGGGCGCTGAAGCTTTCTTT. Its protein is CASSSNRGAEAFF.

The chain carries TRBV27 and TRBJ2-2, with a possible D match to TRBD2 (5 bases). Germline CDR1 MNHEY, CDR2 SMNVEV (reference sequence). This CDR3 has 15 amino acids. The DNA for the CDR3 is TGTGTTCCAGAAGAGGGCTATACGAACACCGGGGAGCTGTTTTTT. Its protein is CVPEEGYTNTGELFF.

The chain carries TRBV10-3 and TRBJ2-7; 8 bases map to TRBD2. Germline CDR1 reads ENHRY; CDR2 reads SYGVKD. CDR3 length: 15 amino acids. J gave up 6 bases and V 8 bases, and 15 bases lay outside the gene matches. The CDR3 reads CAIANREGGISEQYF. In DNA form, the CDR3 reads TGTGCCATCGCCAACCGGGAGGGCGGGATAAGCGAGCAGTACTTC.

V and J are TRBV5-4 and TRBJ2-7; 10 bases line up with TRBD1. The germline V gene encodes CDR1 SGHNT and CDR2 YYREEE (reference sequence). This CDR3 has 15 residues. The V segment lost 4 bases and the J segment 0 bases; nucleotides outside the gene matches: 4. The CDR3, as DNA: TGTGCCAGCAGCCCCGGGACAGGGGCCTCCTACGAGCAGTACTTC. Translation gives CASSPGTGASYEQYF. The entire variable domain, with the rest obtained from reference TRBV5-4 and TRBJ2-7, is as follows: ETGVTQSPTHLIKTRGQQVTLRCSSQSGHNTVSWYQQALGQGPQFIFQYYREEENGRGNFPPRFSGLQFPNYSSELNVNALELDDSALYLCASSPGTGASYEQYFGPGTRLTVT.

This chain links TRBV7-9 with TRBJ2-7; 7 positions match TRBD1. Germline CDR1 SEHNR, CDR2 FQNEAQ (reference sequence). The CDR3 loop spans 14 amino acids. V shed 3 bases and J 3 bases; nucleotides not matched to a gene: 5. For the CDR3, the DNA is TGTGCCAGCAGCTTTCCGGGACAGTTCTACGAGCAGTACTTC. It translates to CASSFPGQFYEQYF.

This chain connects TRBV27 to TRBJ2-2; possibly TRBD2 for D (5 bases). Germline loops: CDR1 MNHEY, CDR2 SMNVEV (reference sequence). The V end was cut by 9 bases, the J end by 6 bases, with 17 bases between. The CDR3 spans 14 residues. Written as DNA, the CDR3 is TGTGCCAGTAAAGGGATGGGGAGTTCCGGGGAGCTGTTTTTT. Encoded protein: CASKGMGSSGELFF.

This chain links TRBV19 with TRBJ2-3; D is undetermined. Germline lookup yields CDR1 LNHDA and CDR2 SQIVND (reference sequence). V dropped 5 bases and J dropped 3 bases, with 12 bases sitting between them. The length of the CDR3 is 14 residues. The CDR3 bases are TGTGCCAGTAGTCAGGATCTTGTGACAGATACGCAGTATTTT. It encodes CASSQDLVTDTQYF.

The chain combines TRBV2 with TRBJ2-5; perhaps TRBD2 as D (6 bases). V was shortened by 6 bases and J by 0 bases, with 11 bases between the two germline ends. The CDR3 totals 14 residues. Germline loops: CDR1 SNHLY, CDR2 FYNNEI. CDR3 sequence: CASRGGNNQETQYF. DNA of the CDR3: TGTGCCAGCAGGGGCGGGAACAACCAAGAGACCCAGTACTTC.

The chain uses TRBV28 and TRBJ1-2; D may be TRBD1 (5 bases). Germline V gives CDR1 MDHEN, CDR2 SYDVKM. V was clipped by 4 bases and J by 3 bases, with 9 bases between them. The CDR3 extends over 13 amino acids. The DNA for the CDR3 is TGTGCCAGCAGTTCGACAGTCGACTATGGCTACACCTTC. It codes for CASSSTVDYGYTF.

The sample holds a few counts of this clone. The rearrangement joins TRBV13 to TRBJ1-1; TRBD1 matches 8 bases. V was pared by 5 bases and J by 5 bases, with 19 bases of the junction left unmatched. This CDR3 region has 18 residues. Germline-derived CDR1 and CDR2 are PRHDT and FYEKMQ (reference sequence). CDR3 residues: CASSQPGGLGQIWTEAFF. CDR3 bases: TGTGCCAGCAGCCAACCAGGGGGCTTGGGCCAAATATGGACTGAAGCTTTCTTT.

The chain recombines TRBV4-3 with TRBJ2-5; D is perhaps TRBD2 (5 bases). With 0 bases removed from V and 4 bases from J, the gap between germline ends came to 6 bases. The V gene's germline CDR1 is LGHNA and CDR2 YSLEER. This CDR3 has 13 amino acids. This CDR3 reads CASSQDRGETQYF. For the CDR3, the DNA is TGCGCCAGCAGCCAAGATCGGGGAGAGACCCAGTACTTC.

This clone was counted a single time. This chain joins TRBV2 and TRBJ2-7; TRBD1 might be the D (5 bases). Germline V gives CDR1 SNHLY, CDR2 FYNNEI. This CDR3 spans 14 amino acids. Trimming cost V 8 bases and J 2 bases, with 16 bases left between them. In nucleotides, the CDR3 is TGTGCCAGCGGTTCAGGGTTATCCACCTACGAGCAGTACTTC. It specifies CASGSGLSTYEQYF.

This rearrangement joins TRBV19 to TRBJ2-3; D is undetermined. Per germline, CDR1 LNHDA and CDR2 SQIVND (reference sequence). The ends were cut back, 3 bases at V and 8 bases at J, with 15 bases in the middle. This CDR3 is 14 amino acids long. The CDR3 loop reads CASSIAPPRGTQYF. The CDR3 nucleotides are TGTGCCAGTAGTATTGCCCCACCCCGAGGTACGCAGTATTTT.

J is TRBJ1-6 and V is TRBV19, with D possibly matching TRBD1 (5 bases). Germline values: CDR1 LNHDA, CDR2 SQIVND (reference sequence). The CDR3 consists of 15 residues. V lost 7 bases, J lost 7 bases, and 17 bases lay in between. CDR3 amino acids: CASTTTGTANSPLHF. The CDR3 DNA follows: TGTGCCAGTACGACTACCGGGACTGCGAATTCACCCCTCCACTTT.

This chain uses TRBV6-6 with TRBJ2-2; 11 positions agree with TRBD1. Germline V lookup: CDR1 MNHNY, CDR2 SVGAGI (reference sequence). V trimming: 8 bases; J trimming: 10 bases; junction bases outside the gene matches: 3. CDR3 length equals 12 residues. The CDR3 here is CASWTGGVELFF. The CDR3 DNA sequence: TGTGCCAGCTGGACAGGGGGCGTGGAGCTGTTTTTT.

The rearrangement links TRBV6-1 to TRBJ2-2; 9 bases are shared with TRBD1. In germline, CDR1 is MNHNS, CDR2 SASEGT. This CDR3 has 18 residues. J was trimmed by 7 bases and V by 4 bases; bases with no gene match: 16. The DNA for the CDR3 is TGTGCCAGCAGTGCAATTACAGGGGGCGCACGGGTGAGCGGGGAGCTGTTTTTT. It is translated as CASSAITGGARVSGELFF.

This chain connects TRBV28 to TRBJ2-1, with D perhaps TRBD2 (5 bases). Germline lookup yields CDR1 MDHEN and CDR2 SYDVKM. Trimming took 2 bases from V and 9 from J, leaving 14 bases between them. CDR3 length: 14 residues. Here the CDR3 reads CASSLGAAMSEQFF. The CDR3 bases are TGTGCCAGCAGTTTAGGAGCGGCAATGTCTGAGCAGTTCTTC.

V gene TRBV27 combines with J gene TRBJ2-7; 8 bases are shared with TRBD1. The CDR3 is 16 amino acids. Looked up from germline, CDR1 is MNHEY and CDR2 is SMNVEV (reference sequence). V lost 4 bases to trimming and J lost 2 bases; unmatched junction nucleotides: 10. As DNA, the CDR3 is TGTGCCAGCAGTTCAAAGCAGGGGGCCCAAACCTACGAGCAGTACTTC. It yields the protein CASSSKQGAQTYEQYF.

CDR3: CASSRKREVTYEQYF. CDR3 in DNA: TGTGCCAGCAGCAGGAAGCGGGAGGTAACCTACGAGCAGTACTTC. This sequence joins TRBV28 and TRBJ2-7, with 9 bases matching TRBD2. Per the germline V gene, CDR1 is MDHEN and CDR2 is SYDVKM. Germline trimming cut 6 bases from V and 2 bases from J; bases unmatched to any gene: 8. The CDR3 contains 15 residues.